The 17 T cell receptor beta chains listed next were all sequenced from one sample in a study of post-analysis software for immune sequencing data. Findings and caveats of the study: Controls showed lower frequencies than patients for a handful of TRBV segments, and TRBV5-6, TRBV5-1 and TRBV20-1 were among these.

Their recognized antigens are unknown. Unique molecular identifiers tagged the TCR beta cDNA libraries. A single record per CDR3 protein comes from TCRdb applying MiXCR to the PCR reads. The table includes about 770,000 distinct CDR3 sequences, just over 45% detected once. The sequenced sample was blood. The receptors were gathered from a girl aged 10 to 17 with multiple sclerosis.

This clonotype was picked up a small number of times. The V call is TRBV13, the J call TRBJ1-2; 8 bases match TRBD1. Germline V gene data show CDR1 as PRHDT and CDR2 as FYEKMQ (reference sequence). This CDR3 has 15 amino acids. The trim removed 5 bases at V and 4 bases at J, leaving 9 bases unmatched. The CDR3 loop is CASSDRDRFFYGYTF. The CDR3 DNA sequence: TGTGCCAGCAGCGACCGGGACAGGTTCTTCTATGGCTACACCTTC. The full variable domain, in which reference TRBV13 and TRBJ1-2 provide the parts outside the CDR3, is AAGVIQSPRHLIKEKRETATLKCYPIPRHDTVYWYQQGPGQDPQFLISFYEKMQSDKGSIPDRFSAQQFSDYHSELNMSSLELGDSALYFCASSDRDRFFYGYTFGSGTRLTVV.

The V gene is TRBV5-1, the J gene TRBJ2-1; 9 bases are a match to TRBD2. The germline V gene encodes CDR1 SGHRS and CDR2 YFSETQ. The CDR3 loop spans 15 amino acids. Germline trimming cut 0 bases from V and 8 bases from J; bases unmatched to any gene: 6. The CDR3 region is CASSLGLREGHEQFF. As DNA, the CDR3 is TGCGCCAGCAGCTTGGGGCTGCGGGAGGGACATGAGCAGTTCTTC.

The chain links TRBV15 to TRBJ2-5; tentatively, D is TRBD1 (5 bases). Trimming left V 5 bases short and J 2 bases short, with 9 bases between. The CDR3 contains 13 residues. The germline V gene has CDR1 LNHNV and CDR2 YYDKDF (reference sequence). DNA for the CDR3: TGTGCCACCAGCCCAGACAGACAAGAGACCCAGTACTTC. As protein: CATSPDRQETQYF.

This clonotype turned up a few times. The J gene is TRBJ2-7, the V gene TRBV20-1; possible D gene TRBD1, 6 bases. CDR3 length: 14 amino acids. V lost 4 bases and J lost 4, with 17 bases in between. The germline gives CDR1 DFQATT, CDR2 SNEGSKA (reference sequence). The CDR3 sequence is CSATRQEPSYEQYF. DNA for the CDR3: TGCAGTGCTACCCGACAGGAACCTTCGTACGAGCAGTACTTC.

CDR3 residues: CASSFRDSGYGYTF. CDR3 bases: TGTGCCAGCAGCTTCCGGGACAGCGGTTATGGCTACACCTTC. The rearrangement links TRBV7-8 to TRBJ1-2, with 7 bases that match TRBD1. The J segment lost 5 bases and the V segment lost 3 bases, leaving 6 bases of the junction unmatched. Germline CDR1 SGHVS, CDR2 FQNEAQ. The CDR3 is 14 amino acids.

The chain uses TRBV6-5 and TRBJ1-2, with D unresolved. The CDR3 covers 14 residues. The germline CDR1 and CDR2 sequences are MNHEY and SVGAGI. V gave up 0 bases and J gave up 4 bases, with 9 bases separating them. The CDR3 DNA sequence: TGTGCCAGCAGTTACTCAGTGCCCGCCTATGGCTACACCTTC. It specifies CASSYSVPAYGYTF.

This clonotype was detected only a few times. This chain links TRBV15 with TRBJ2-5; D is possibly TRBD2 (6 bases). Trimming removed 0 bases at V and 11 bases at J, with 16 bases between. The CDR3 runs to 14 residues. Germline CDR1 is LNHNV and CDR2 is YYDKDF (reference sequence). The CDR3 bases are TGTGCCACCAGCAGAGACCTAGCGCTCCGCAAGCAGTACTTC. Its translation: CATSRDLALRKQYF.

The rearrangement joins TRBV12-3 or TRBV12-4 to TRBJ2-5; D perhaps matches TRBD2 (5 bases). V was shortened by 6 bases and J by 2 bases, with 10 bases between the two germline ends. The CDR3 spans 13 residues. CDR3 bases: TGTGCCAGCAGGCGGGCCTTACAAGAGACCCAGTACTTC. This encodes CASRRALQETQYF.

This clonotype was detected only a few times. The rearrangement uses TRBV18 and TRBJ1-2; TRBD1 matches at 9 bases. The CDR3 length is 14 residues. Germline lookup yields CDR1 KGHSH and CDR2 LQKENI. With 6 bases clipped from V and 4 bases from J, the junction kept 6 bases outside the gene matches. The DNA for the CDR3 is TGTGCCAGCTCCATGGACAGGGGATCCTATGGCTACACCTTC. Translated: CASSMDRGSYGYTF.

V and J are TRBV10-1 and TRBJ1-1; D is uncertain. The CDR3 spans 13 residues. Deletions cut 5 bases from V and 3 bases from J, with 10 bases between. Germline V gives CDR1 WNHNN, CDR2 SYGVQD (reference sequence). The CDR3 protein is CASSKGVDTEAFF. CDR3 bases: TGCGCCAGCAGTAAGGGTGTGGACACTGAAGCTTTCTTT.

The gene calls are TRBV7-6 and TRBJ1-1; the D gene is possibly TRBD1 (5 bases). V lost 5 bases and J 0 bases, leaving 16 bases between the germline ends. The CDR3 is made up of 16 amino acids. Germline loops: CDR1 SGHVS, CDR2 FNYEAQ. The CDR3 reads CASSPMEGSLNTEAFF. The DNA for the CDR3 is TGTGCCAGCAGCCCAATGGAGGGGAGTTTGAACACTGAAGCTTTCTTT.

The table lists this clonotype with a few counts. The chain couples TRBV5-6 to TRBJ2-7, with D perhaps TRBD2 (5 bases). Germline CDR1 reads SGHDT; CDR2 reads YYEEEE. This CDR3 region has 17 residues. The V end was cut by 1 base, the J end by 3 bases, with 20 bases between. The CDR3 coding sequence is TGTGCCAGCAGCTTGTCCTCCGGCCGGGCCGGGATCTACGAGCAGTACTTC. Translation: CASSLSSGRAGIYEQYF.

The V and J genes are TRBV7-9 and TRBJ1-2; TRBD1 might be the D (5 bases). The germline V gene has CDR1 SEHNR and CDR2 FQNEAQ (reference sequence). The CDR3 runs 14 residues. V was pared by 3 bases and J by 5 bases, with 13 bases between. CDR3 in amino acids: CASSLPGPSYGYTF. CDR3 nucleotides: TGTGCCAGCAGCTTGCCGGGACCTTCGTATGGCTACACCTTC.

This clonotype was seen only a few times. The chain joins TRBV29-1 to TRBJ2-7, with 8 positions matching TRBD1. In germline, CDR1 is SQVTM, CDR2 ANQGSEA. The junction had 5 bases not matched to a gene; V was cut back by 3 bases and J by 1 base. The CDR3 runs 14 residues. The CDR3 nucleotides are TGCAGCGTTGATCTGACAGGGGATTCCTACGAGCAGTACTTC. Protein product: CSVDLTGDSYEQYF.

The chain has TRBV4-3 and TRBJ2-5; TRBD1 is a possible D gene (6 bases). V was trimmed by 0 bases and J by 11 bases, leaving 25 bases between them. Looked up from germline, CDR1 is LGHNA and CDR2 is YSLEER. The CDR3 extends over 17 amino acids. The CDR3 is CASSQDRSGTLYGEQYF. CDR3 sequence (DNA): TGCGCCAGCAGCCAAGATCGTTCCGGGACACTTTACGGGGAGCAGTACTTC.

About this clonotype itself: One end of the junction does not line up with germline, which may come from a read error. V and J are TRBV7-7 and TRBJ2-7; D perhaps matches TRBD1 (5 bases). Germline assignment: CDR1 SSHAT and CDR2 FNYEAQ (reference sequence). The CDR3 is 15 amino acids. The CDR3 protein is CASSLGAGSTYEQYF. The CDR3 DNA follows: TGTGCTAGCAGCTTAGGTGCAGGGTCTACCTACGAGCAGTACTTC.

The gene calls are TRBV4-1 and TRBJ2-7; the D gene is possibly TRBD1 (8 bases). Germline CDR1 MGHRA, CDR2 YSYEKL. The CDR3 covers 16 residues. With 0 bases removed from V and 2 bases from J, the gap between germline ends came to 14 bases. The CDR3, as DNA: TGCGCCAGCAGCCAAGATCGGACAGGGAGGGCCTACGAGCAGTACTTC. It yields the protein CASSQDRTGRAYEQYF.